The 13 T cell receptor beta chains given below trace back to one sample, sequenced in a study of T-cell reconstitution after alpha-beta-depleted transplantation in children. Preparation of the TCRbeta library was carried out with unique molecular identifiers. TCRdb re-derived calls from the PCR reads in MiXCR, one entry per CDR3 protein. The repertoire holds 200,000 to 250,000 distinct CDR3 sequences, approximately 7% seen once, with just over 5.5% in the top ten. Specimen: PBMCs, collected before TCRalphabeta/CD19-depleted stem cell transplant. The receptor set was obtained from a boy between 2 and 15 years old with acute lymphoblastic leukemia, due to receive a stem cell transplant.

In the case of this clonotype: A read error may be the cause here, since a much bigger clone is one base away. The rearrangement links TRBV11-1 to TRBJ1-5; D gene unclear. The CDR3 contains 15 residues. Germline V gene data show CDR1 as SGHAT and CDR2 as FQDESV (reference sequence). The CDR3 sequence is CASSSGSYSNQPQPF. CDR3 DNA sequence: TGTGCCAGCAGCTCGGGCAGCTATAGCAATCAGCCCCAGCCTTTT.

In its sample, this clonotype was seen many times. This chain connects TRBV20-1 to TRBJ2-1, with 10 nucleotides matching TRBD2. The CDR3 extends over 14 amino acids. CDR1 and CDR2 from the germline V gene are DFQATT and SNEGSKA (reference sequence). V gave up 1 base and J gave up 8 bases; unmatched junction bases: 5. CDR3 loop: CSARGLAGVDEQFF. The CDR3 DNA reads TGCAGTGCTAGAGGGCTAGCGGGAGTAGATGAGCAGTTCTTC.

This clonotype was recorded many times. This CDR3 reads CASSQQGAGNTIYF. As DNA, the CDR3 is TGCGCCAGCAGCCAACAGGGGGCTGGAAACACCATATATTTT. The chain carries TRBV4-3 and TRBJ1-3; TRBD1 aligns across 7 bases. The CDR3 extends over 14 amino acids. J gave up 2 bases and V 2 bases, and 0 bases lay outside the gene matches. The germline gives CDR1 LGHNA, CDR2 YSLEER.

There are a few counts of this clonotype. The chain couples TRBV11-2 to TRBJ2-3, with 10 positions matching TRBD2. The CDR3 extends over 14 amino acids. J lost 2 bases, V lost 5 bases, and 1 base had no gene match. Germline V gene sequence: CDR1 SGHAT, CDR2 FQNNGV. The CDR3 protein is CASSLAGDTDTQYF. For the CDR3, the DNA is TGTGCCAGCAGCCTAGCGGGAGACACAGATACGCAGTATTTT.

This clonotype has at least ten counts. The genes are TRBV5-1 and TRBJ2-7, with 7 bases that match TRBD1. The CDR3 covers 15 residues. Germline V gene sequence: CDR1 SGHRS, CDR2 YFSETQ. V gave up 5 bases and J gave up 5 bases; unmatched junction bases: 13. The CDR3 sequence is CASSLLGGVRDEQYF. Written as DNA, the CDR3 is TGCGCCAGCAGTTTACTAGGGGGCGTTCGAGACGAGCAGTACTTC.

This clonotype was seen repeatedly, ten times or more. V usage is TRBV5-1 and J usage is TRBJ2-5; D remains ambiguous. This CDR3 contains 13 residues. From germline, CDR1 is SGHRS and CDR2 YFSETQ. Trimming removed 2 bases from V and 0 bases from J, with 5 bases in between. CDR3 protein: CASSFQDQETQYF. For the CDR3, the DNA is TGCGCCAGCAGCTTCCAGGACCAAGAGACCCAGTACTTC.

The sample holds many counts of this clonotype. CDR3 DNA sequence: TGCAGTGCTAGGACTTCAGGACAGAACTATGGCTACACCTTC. Translated: CSARTSGQNYGYTF. The rearrangement joins TRBV20-1 to TRBJ1-2; weak D call: TRBD1 (6 bases). Trimming pared 3 bases from V and 2 bases from J, leaving 13 bases between. The CDR3 extends over 14 amino acids. The germline V gene has CDR1 DFQATT and CDR2 SNEGSKA (reference sequence).

This clonotype was picked up many times. This chain uses TRBV3-1 with TRBJ1-6, with a weak D call TRBD1 (5 bases). Trimming removed 6 bases from V and 5 bases from J, with 8 bases in between. The germline CDR1 and CDR2 sequences are LGHDT and YNNKEL (reference sequence). There are 13 residues in the CDR3. The CDR3 bases are TGTGCCAGCAGGGGGGTAAATAATTCACCCCTCCACTTT. Translating it yields CASRGVNNSPLHF.

This clonotype showed up just a few times. The V and J genes are TRBV2 and TRBJ1-2; D remains unclear. Germline values: CDR1 SNHLY, CDR2 FYNNEI. Trimming shortened V by 4 bases and J by 0 bases, and 9 bases separated the two germline ends. The CDR3 is 14 amino acids. CDR3 DNA: TGTGCCAGCAGTGTAAGCCCGACTAACTATGGCTACACCTTC. It translates to CASSVSPTNYGYTF. Full variable domain (missing parts from reference TRBV2 and TRBJ1-2): EPEVTQTPSHQVTQMGQEVILRCVPISNHLYFYWYRQILGQKVEFLVSFYNNEISEKSEIFDDQFSVERPDGSNFTLKIRSTKLEDSAMYFCASSVSPTNYGYTFGSGTRLTVV.

In its sample, this clonotype was seen a few times. The rearrangement uses TRBV3-1 and TRBJ1-2; 12 bases line up with TRBD1. Trimming cost V 4 bases and J 4 bases; bases outside gene matches: 1. Per germline, CDR1 LGHDT and CDR2 YNNKEL (reference sequence). The CDR3 length is 14 residues. DNA of the CDR3: TGTGCCAGCAGCCCGGGACAGGGGGCCTATGGCTACACCTTC. Its protein is CASSPGQGAYGYTF.

The chain combines TRBV7-2 with TRBJ2-2; TRBD2 aligns across 10 bases. J was trimmed by 3 bases and V by 4 bases; bases with no gene match: 5. CDR3 length equals 16 residues. Germline values: CDR1 SGHTA, CDR2 FQGNSA. CDR3 DNA: TGTGCCAGCAGCTCGCCGGGACTAGCGTACACCGGGGAGCTGTTTTTT. As protein: CASSSPGLAYTGELFF.

The table lists this clonotype with a few counts. The chain employs TRBV20-1 and TRBJ1-1; D not certain. The CDR3 totals 14 residues. The germline V gene has CDR1 DFQATT and CDR2 SNEGSKA (reference sequence). V gave up 1 base and J gave up 4 bases, with 13 bases separating them. CDR3 sequence (DNA): TGCAGTGCTAGAGGATTGAAAGGCCCCACTGAAGCTTTCTTT. Its protein is CSARGLKGPTEAFF.

This clonotype was seen many times. CDR3 DNA: TGTGCCAGCAGCTTAGCCCGACAGGGTAGTGGGAATGAGCAGTTCTTC. Translating gives CASSLARQGSGNEQFF. This chain uses TRBV7-9 with TRBJ2-1, with 7 nucleotides matching TRBD1. The V and J ends lost 0 bases and 7 bases, in that order; junction bases with no gene match: 9. The CDR3 contains 16 residues. The germline gives CDR1 SEHNR, CDR2 FQNEAQ (reference sequence).